This T cell receptor beta chain appears in the sequencing data of a study of T cells and Merkel cell carcinoma outcomes (dated by TCRdb to about 2020). At the level of the whole study: In patients with Merkel cell carcinoma, researchers looked at whether the T-cell repertoire of the tumor, along with T-cell density, could predict clinical outcome. Points the paper makes about the study in general: T-cell repertoire features combined with T-cell density were reported to predict clinical outcomes in Merkel cell carcinoma patients.

With regard to this clone: Its cognate antigen has yet to be identified. Base qualities are not recorded, but no much larger clone differs from it by a single base.

Samples were obtained from patients with Merkel cell carcinoma. V gives up 2 bases and J gives up 5 bases, and the segment between their germline ends measures 8 bases. The CDR3 spans 13 residues, from the cysteine through the phenylalanine. This entry keeps only the CDR3 DNA: 39 bases, framed from base 1. CDR1 and CDR2 are drawn from the germline V gene (reference sequence): SGHNT, YYREEE. Library generation was performed with the immunoSEQ multiplex PCR assay. The table was pulled from immuneACCESS by TCRdb, which kept in-frame rearrangements only. Such tables lose some clones; where checked, under half of the loss comes from unresolved V genes, and the rest has no known cause. The sample contains around 16,000 clones, roughly 79% of them found a single time. Approximately 10% of the sample is held by the ten biggest clonotypes.

This clonotype was sampled from a human donor with Merkel cell carcinoma. This chain joins TRBV5-4 to TRBJ2-1; no D gene is confidently identified. Sequences were obtained from tumor tissue from Merkel cell carcinoma. The base sequence is TGTGCCAGCAGCTTCACGACCGACAATGAGCAGTTCTTC. The resulting protein is CASSFTTDNEQFF.